These 22 T cell receptor beta chains were sequenced from one sample in a study of blood T cells in healthy people across ages. Through a sample-barcoded 5' primer and a J-beta primer mix, a second PCR was run for roughly 6 to 12 cycles. A single record per CDR3 protein comes from TCRdb applying MiXCR to the 5' RACE reads. Altogether about 1.7 million distinct CDR3 sequences are present, approximately 30% being singletons, with the ten largest covering 7.7%. Sequenced input: blood. The receptors stem from a woman in her 30s in good health.

This clonotype appeared a few times. The rearrangement links TRBV7-2 to TRBJ2-1, with 11 bases fitting TRBD2. V was pared by 8 bases and J by 6 bases, with 9 bases of the junction left unmatched. The CDR3 covers 15 residues. Germline V CDR1 and CDR2: SGHTA, FQGNSA. The CDR3 is CASARLAGGGNEQFF. The DNA for the CDR3 is TGTGCCAGCGCCCGTCTAGCGGGAGGAGGCAATGAGCAGTTCTTC.

This clonotype occurred a few times. The chain links TRBV27 to TRBJ2-1; 8 positions match TRBD2. V lost 6 bases and J lost 9; bases outside the gene matches: 4. CDR3 length equals 12 residues. Germline-derived CDR1 and CDR2 are MNHEY and SMNVEV (reference sequence). The CDR3 region is CASSAGGGEQFF. CDR3 nucleotide sequence: TGTGCCAGCAGCGCGGGGGGTGGTGAGCAGTTCTTC.

V and J are TRBV5-1 and TRBJ2-5, with D unclear. V gave up 5 bases and J gave up 5 bases, with 13 bases separating them. Germline V gene sequence: CDR1 SGHRS, CDR2 YFSETQ. This CDR3 contains 13 residues. The CDR3 reads CASRVLYGETQYF. The DNA for the CDR3 is TGCGCCAGCAGAGTTTTGTATGGCGAGACCCAGTACTTC.

This clonotype was observed many times. CDR3 in amino acids: CASSLRRGDEQYF. CDR3 nucleotides: TGTGCCAGCAGCTTGAGGAGGGGCGACGAGCAGTACTTC. The V call is TRBV7-3, the J call TRBJ2-7; a possible D gene is TRBD2 (6 bases). Per germline, CDR1 SGHTA and CDR2 FQGTGA. The CDR3 loop spans 13 amino acids. V lost 3 bases and J lost 5, with 11 bases in between.

The sample holds a few counts of this clonotype. The chain joins TRBV2 to TRBJ2-1; maybe TRBD2 (5 bases). Trimming cost V 2 bases and J 7 bases, with 9 bases left between them. CDR3 length equals 13 residues. Germline values: CDR1 SNHLY, CDR2 FYNNEI. CDR3 region: CASSERGVNEQFF. As DNA, the CDR3 is TGTGCCAGCAGTGAACGGGGAGTTAATGAGCAGTTCTTC.

The chain uses TRBV10-3 and TRBJ1-4, with TRBD1 identical over 8 bases. Trimming took 6 bases from V and 7 from J; bases not matched to a gene: 16. The CDR3 consists of 17 residues. CDR1 and CDR2 from the germline V gene are ENHRY and SYGVKD. The DNA for the CDR3 is TGTGCCATCAGCCCCACACAGACAGGGGCCGCTGGTGAAAAACTGTTTTTT. Translation gives CAISPTQTGAAGEKLFF.

With respect to this clonotype: A much larger clone differs from this one at a single base, so this may be a read error. The genes are TRBV10-2 and TRBJ1-2; D call uncertain. Looked up from germline, CDR1 is WSHSY and CDR2 is SAAADI. The CDR3 extends over 13 amino acids. In DNA form, the CDR3 reads TGCGCCGGCAGTGAGTCCTTAAGAGAGGGCTACACCTTC. Translation gives CAGSESLREGYTF.

The rearrangement links TRBV10-3 to TRBJ2-1, with 7 bases matching TRBD1. Germline V gene data show CDR1 as ENHRY and CDR2 as SYGVKD. CDR3 length: 17 residues. V lost 8 bases to trimming and J lost 2 bases; unmatched junction nucleotides: 15. This chain's CDR3 is CAISSLRPGQPYNEQFF. CDR3 coding DNA: TGTGCCATCTCTTCTCTTAGGCCGGGACAGCCCTACAATGAGCAGTTCTTC.

This clonotype was picked up a small number of times. J is TRBJ2-1 and V is TRBV29-1; the D gene is possibly TRBD1 (6 bases). V was shortened by 1 base and J by 9 bases, with 13 bases between the two germline ends. The CDR3 is made up of 13 amino acids. Germline V gene sequence: CDR1 SQVTM, CDR2 ANQGSEA. The CDR3 bases are TGCAGCGTTGAAGGGGGGCCCTCTGTTGAGCAGTTCTTC. Translating gives CSVEGGPSVEQFF.

A remark on this clonotype: The junction departs from the called germline gene at one end, perhaps through a read error. The CDR3 DNA sequence: TGTGCCAGCAGCACCCGACAGAACACCGGGGAGCGGTTTTTT. Translating it yields CASSTRQNTGERFF. The chain joins TRBV9 to TRBJ2-2; the D call may be TRBD1 or TRBD2 (5 bases each). The CDR3 length is 14 residues. CDR1 and CDR2 (germline): SGDLS, YYNGEE.

This clonotype was seen a handful of times. V usage is TRBV4-2 and J usage is TRBJ2-5, with D perhaps matching TRBD1 or TRBD2 (5 bases each). The V end lost 1 base, the J end lost 4 bases, and 16 bases lay between the germline ends. CDR1 and CDR2 (germline): LGHNA, YNFKEQ. The CDR3 has 16 amino acids. The CDR3 DNA reads as TGTGCCAGCAGCCAAGCGGTAGGGGCAGGGACAGAGACCCAGTACTTC. The encoded protein is CASSQAVGAGTETQYF.

V and J are TRBV12-3 or TRBV12-4 and TRBJ1-2, with TRBD1 matching 7 bases. V lost 6 bases, J lost 8 bases, and 12 bases stayed unmatched. The CDR3 contains 14 residues. The CDR3 DNA sequence: TGTGCCAGCAGGGGGCAGGGGGTAAGCGGCGGCTACACCTTC. Protein: CASRGQGVSGGYTF.

This clonotype was seen many times. This chain connects TRBV20-1 to TRBJ2-5, with 7 bases fitting TRBD2. The CDR3 length is 13 residues. The J segment lost 0 bases and the V segment lost 4 bases, leaving 2 bases of the junction unmatched. Germline V gene sequence: CDR1 DFQATT, CDR2 SNEGSKA (reference sequence). The CDR3 nucleotides read TGCAGTGCTATCCTAGCGGACCAAGAGACCCAGTACTTC. Amino acids: CSAILADQETQYF.

This clonotype was counted only a few times. V usage is TRBV20-1 and J usage is TRBJ2-3; weak D call: TRBD1 (5 bases). The CDR3 runs to 14 residues. Trimming left V 0 bases short and J 4 bases short, with 11 bases between. Germline V gene data show CDR1 as DFQATT and CDR2 as SNEGSKA (reference sequence). CDR3 sequence reads: CSARDQGSSDTQYF. Written as DNA, the CDR3 is TGCAGTGCTAGAGATCAGGGTAGCTCAGATACGCAGTATTTT.

This clonotype was detected only a few times. V and J are TRBV7-9 and TRBJ2-1, with TRBD2 matching over 7 bases. The ends lost 5 bases at V and 10 bases at J; junction bases unmatched: 20. Germline values: CDR1 SEHNR, CDR2 FQNEAQ (reference sequence). This CDR3 spans 17 amino acids. This chain's CDR3 is CASSPPGTTLISSEQFF. CDR3 sequence (DNA): TGTGCCAGCAGCCCGCCCGGGACTACCTTAATCTCCAGCGAGCAGTTCTTC.

In this sample, this clonotype turned up many times. The chain couples TRBV10-3 to TRBJ1-2, with D unresolved. This CDR3 contains 15 residues. In germline, CDR1 is ENHRY, CDR2 SYGVKD. V lost 3 bases and J 5 bases, leaving 16 bases between the germline ends. CDR3 DNA sequence: TGTGCCATCAGTGATATAGAGGGAATCGCTTATGGCTACACCTTC. It codes for CAISDIEGIAYGYTF.

This clonotype was found a few times. The rearrangement links TRBV7-2 to TRBJ1-5, with 7 bases matching TRBD1. The CDR3 consists of 16 residues. Germline CDR1 reads SGHTA; CDR2 reads FQGNSA. The V and J ends lost 5 bases and 3 bases, in that order; junction bases with no gene match: 10. CDR3 in DNA: TGTGCCAGCAGCCGAATGGGACAGAGCAACAATCAGCCCCAGCATTTT. Its translation: CASSRMGQSNNQPQHF.

The chain combines TRBV11-2 with TRBJ2-2; 7 bases are shared with TRBD2. Trimming cost V 4 bases and J 11 bases; bases outside gene matches: 13. There are 15 residues in the CDR3. In germline, CDR1 is SGHAT, CDR2 FQNNGV. The CDR3 here is CASSSHTSGVSELFF. CDR3 sequence (DNA): TGTGCCAGCAGCTCCCATACGAGCGGGGTATCTGAGCTGTTTTTT. The whole variable domain, filled in from reference TRBV11-2 and TRBJ2-2, reads EAGVAQSPRYKIIEKRQSVAFWCNPISGHATLYWYQQILGQGPKLLIQFQNNGVVDDSQLPKDRFSAERLKGVDSTLKIQPAKLEDSAVYLCASSSHTSGVSELFFGEGSRLTVL.

This clonotype was detected a few times. At one end, the junction sequence differs from germline, possibly due to a read error. The chain links TRBV7-2 to TRBJ2-3; 7 positions match TRBD2. Germline CDR1 SGHTA, CDR2 FQGNSA. The CDR3 runs 13 residues. The CDR3 here is CAISLVPGGTQYF. The CDR3 DNA is TGTGCCATCAGCTTAGTCCCGGGGGGTACGCAGTATTTT.

This clonotype has ten or more counts. V gene TRBV7-2 combines with J gene TRBJ2-7, with D hard to call. This CDR3 contains 14 residues. The germline V gene has CDR1 SGHTA and CDR2 FQGNSA. V was cut by 1 base and J by 1 base, with 8 bases left in between. The DNA for the CDR3 is TGTGCCAGCAGCTTAGTGAGGATTTCCTACGAGCAGTACTTC. Translation gives CASSLVRISYEQYF.

This clonotype was counted many times. J is TRBJ2-1 and V is TRBV25-1; D perhaps matches TRBD2 (6 bases). Germline CDR1 is MGHDK and CDR2 is SYGVNS. V lost 5 bases and J lost 6, with 20 bases in between. The CDR3 totals 16 residues. CDR3: CASSWAGTSRGNEQFF. CDR3 sequence (DNA): TGTGCCAGCAGTTGGGCGGGTACTAGCAGAGGCAATGAGCAGTTCTTC.

This clonotype was counted between two and nine times. The V and J genes are TRBV7-2 and TRBJ2-1; D uncertain. CDR1 is SGHTA and CDR2 is FQGNSA in the germline V gene. The CDR3 totals 13 residues. V was pared by 3 bases and J by 8 bases, with 11 bases between. DNA for the CDR3: TGTGCCAGCAGCTTTGAGTACCGGGATGAGCAGTTCTTC. Its protein is CASSFEYRDEQFF.